The entry that follows covers one TCR beta chain sequence. Its cognate antigen is unknown. Original analysis: Without quality scores, immunoSEQ junctional reads could not be filtered like full-length reads. Assay used: immunoSEQ multiplex PCR; TCRdb lists only in-frame clones, some missing. V and J calls plus clone size are reproduced from that table; the DNA served to infer D and trimming. The sample yields millions of clones, around 90% seen once. This record belongs to a study of shared clonotypes between healthy human individuals. Overall study: The composition of the donors was a couple of women and three men aged 18 to 49.

Study-wide results and limits: The represented genetic and exposure-history diversity was limited by the small number of donors.

Per the germline V gene, CDR1 is SEHNR and CDR2 is FQNEAQ (reference sequence). The CDR3 totals 16 residues. Trimming cost V 1 base and J 1 base, with 11 bases left between them. This TCR was recovered from a man between 18 and 35 years old in good health. Sequenced: naive CD4+ T cells sorted from blood. The subset denotes: CD45RA+ positively selected. The chain links TRBV7-9 to TRBJ1-5; TRBD1 might be the D (6 bases). Here the CDR3 DNA reads TGTGCCAGCAGCTTAGTTGGGGGCGGGAGCAATCAGCCCCAGCATTTT. This gives the protein CASSLVGGGSNQPQHF.